Ten or more counts support the clone carrying this TCR beta chain. Its antigen is unidentified. The source of the sample is a study of CD8 T cells in ankylosing spondylitis. Germline V lookup: CDR1 DFQATT, CDR2 SNEGSKA (reference sequence). This CDR3 region has 15 residues. V was clipped by 1 base and J by 6 bases; unmatched bases: 7. The authors made TCR beta libraries by quantitative 5'-RACE with molecular barcodes. TCRdb re-analysed the 5' RACE reads in MiXCR, keeping a single row per CDR3 protein. This repertoire shows about 69,000 distinct CDR3 sequences, 5.3% found once; its top ten account for over 2%. General study findings and limits: A TCR beta motif made of several highly homologous variants seemed typical of ankylosing spondylitis blood. Reports say disease-linked clones showed up significantly more in matched ankylosing spondylitis synovial fluid. Some motif variants had been reported before (in reactive arthritis synovial fluid and blood).

Material: blood, either unsorted or a sorted T cell fraction (not recorded which). This receptor was taken from a male donor with ankylosing spondylitis or in good health (not recorded which). The chain is built from TRBV20-1 and TRBJ2-1, with TRBD1 matching over 9 bases. CDR3 bases: TGCAGTGCTAGAGCTACAGGGGGCGCGTTCAATGAGCAGTTCTTC. Translated, it gives CSARATGGAFNEQFF.